These 9 T cell receptor beta chains were all obtained from the same sample, sequenced in a study of cytomegalovirus exposure and HLA in healthy donors. Primers: 60 Vbeta forward and 13 Jbeta reverse. Method: immunoSEQ multiplex PCR; TCRdb's copy keeps in-frame clones and lacks some. The sample holds about 180,000 clones, about 80% seen once. Sequenced material: PBMCs. The receptors come from a woman between 35 and 50 years old in good health and CMV-seronegative.

This clone has just one count. This chain uses TRBV28 with TRBJ1-4, with 9 bases fitting TRBD1. The J segment lost 8 bases and the V segment lost 6 bases, leaving 7 bases of the junction unmatched. There are 14 residues in the CDR3. CDR1 MDHEN and CDR2 SYDVKM come from the germline V gene. The CDR3 region is CASSKRTGDEKLFF. CDR3 DNA: TGTGCCAGCAGCAAAAGGACAGGGGACGAAAAACTGTTTTTT.

This chain connects TRBV5-1 to TRBJ2-7; D perhaps matches TRBD1 (5 bases). Trimming shortened V by 0 bases and J by 2 bases, and 24 bases separated the two germline ends. This CDR3 has 19 amino acids. CDR1 is SGHRS and CDR2 is YFSETQ in the germline V gene. The CDR3 DNA reads as TGCGCCAGCAGCTTGGGGCAGGGAAAAGGGGCCGGTGCGGCCTACGAGCAGTACTTC. This encodes CASSLGQGKGAGAAYEQYF.

J is TRBJ2-7 and V is TRBV19; the D is unclear. Germline assignment: CDR1 LNHDA and CDR2 SQIVND (reference sequence). The CDR3 covers 13 residues. V gave up 3 bases and J gave up 3 bases, with 9 bases separating them. DNA for the CDR3: TGTGCCAGTAGTATCGATGGCAGCTACGAGCAGTACTTC. Translation gives CASSIDGSYEQYF.

Only one count was recorded for this clone. The chain links TRBV6-6 to TRBJ2-2; a weak D match, TRBD1 (6 bases). Trimming cost V 6 bases and J 2 bases, with 10 bases left between them. The CDR3 covers 14 residues. CDR1 is MNHNY and CDR2 is SVGAGI in the germline V gene (reference sequence). The CDR3 sequence is CASRNRVNTGELFF. The CDR3 DNA sequence: TGTGCCAGCAGAAACAGGGTAAACACCGGGGAGCTGTTTTTT.

The chain employs TRBV25-1 and TRBJ1-2; D perhaps matches TRBD1 (5 bases). This CDR3 contains 15 residues. The germline V gene encodes CDR1 MGHDK and CDR2 SYGVNS. With 5 bases removed from V and 5 bases from J, the gap between germline ends came to 18 bases. CDR3 bases: TGTGCCAGCAGTCCATCTACCCCGGGGGGTTATGGCTACACCTTC. Translation gives CASSPSTPGGYGYTF.

As regards this clone: Compared with germline, one end of the junction differs, possibly owing to a read error. The genes are TRBV7-9 and TRBJ2-2; D gene unclear. The CDR3 spans 16 residues. Germline values: CDR1 SEHNR, CDR2 FQNEAQ (reference sequence). In DNA, the CDR3 is TGTTCCAGCAGCTTAGGTTCTTCCGCGAACACCGGGGAGCTGTTTTTT. Amino acid sequence: CSSSLGSSANTGELFF.

This clone was counted a single time. V and J are TRBV21-1 and TRBJ2-3; the table's D call, TRBD1, has no DNA check behind it. TRBV21-1 is marked as a pseudogene. The CDR3 has 17 amino acids. The CDR3, as DNA: TGTGCCAGCAGAACTAAGGGTACAGGGGGCGAAACAGATACGCAGTATTTT. This codes for CASRTKGTGGETDTQYF.

V usage is TRBV5-1 and J usage is TRBJ2-7, with TRBD1 identical over 12 bases. The CDR3 has 15 residues. Germline CDR1 is SGHRS and CDR2 is YFSETQ. The J segment lost 3 bases and the V segment lost 4 bases, leaving 5 bases of the junction unmatched. The CDR3 DNA reads as TGCGCCAGCAGCGGGGGACAGGGGGCCTTCTACGAGCAGTACTTC. Its protein product is CASSGGQGAFYEQYF.

The V gene is TRBV5-1, the J gene TRBJ2-3, with D tentatively TRBD1 (6 bases). The germline gives CDR1 SGHRS, CDR2 YFSETQ. Between the trimmed V and J ends, which lost 6 bases and 2 bases, there was a span of 16 bases. The CDR3 contains 15 residues. The CDR3 loop is CASKRNGQSTDTQYF. In DNA form, the CDR3 reads TGCGCCAGCAAGCGTAATGGACAGTCCACAGATACGCAGTATTTT.